The clone carrying this T cell receptor beta chain has a single count. The study drew participants aged roughly 18 to 95 years from 20 to 30 US areas. This sample is drawn from a study of blood T cell repertoires in COVID-19. Study overall: From the United States, Italy and Spain came samples of acute and convalescent COVID-19. T cells, B-cell-depleted T cells, or PBMCs provided the cDNA or gDNA that served as material.

Trimming cost V 3 bases and J 6 bases, with 9 bases left between them. Germline loops: CDR1 SQVTM, CDR2 ANQGSEA. The CDR3 spans 11 residues. This table comes from immunoSEQ multiplex PCR, and its TCRdb copy is limited to in-frame clones, with some not included. Seen here are fewer than 500,000 clones, roughly 87% observed once, and the top ten hold approximately 0.7%. The rearrangement joins TRBV29-1 to TRBJ2-7, with D perhaps TRBD1 (6 bases). The sample consisted of PBMCs or T cells enriched from blood (not recorded which). The receptor was isolated from a woman younger than 35 who had recovered from COVID-19. CDR3 DNA: TGCAGCGTTGAGATACAGGGCGAGCAGTACTTC. This translates into CSVEIQGEQYF.